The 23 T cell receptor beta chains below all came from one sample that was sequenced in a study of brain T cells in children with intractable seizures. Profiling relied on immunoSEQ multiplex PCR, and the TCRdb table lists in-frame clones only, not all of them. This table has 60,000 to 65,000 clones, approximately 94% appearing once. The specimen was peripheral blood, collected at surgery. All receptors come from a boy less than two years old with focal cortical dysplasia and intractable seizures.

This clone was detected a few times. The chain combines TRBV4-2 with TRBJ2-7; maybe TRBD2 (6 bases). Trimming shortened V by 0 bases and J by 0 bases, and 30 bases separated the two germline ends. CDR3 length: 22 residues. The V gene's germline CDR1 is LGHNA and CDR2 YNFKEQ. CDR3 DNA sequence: TGTGCCAGCAGCCAAGACGTATCAGGCAGGGAGGCCCCGCGGCCTAACTCCTACGAGCAGTACTTC. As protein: CASSQDVSGREAPRPNSYEQYF.

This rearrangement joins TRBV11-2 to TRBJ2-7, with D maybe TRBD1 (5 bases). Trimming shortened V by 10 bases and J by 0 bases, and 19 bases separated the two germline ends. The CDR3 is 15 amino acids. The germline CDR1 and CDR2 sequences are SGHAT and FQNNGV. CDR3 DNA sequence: TGTGCCAACACAAGGGTCGCAGGGATCTCCTACGAGCAGTACTTC. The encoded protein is CANTRVAGISYEQYF.

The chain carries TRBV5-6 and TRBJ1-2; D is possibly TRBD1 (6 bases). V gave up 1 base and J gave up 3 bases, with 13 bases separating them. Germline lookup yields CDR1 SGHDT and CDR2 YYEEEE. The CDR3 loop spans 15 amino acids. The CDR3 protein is CASSLRPGADYGYTF. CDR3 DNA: TGTGCCAGCAGCTTGCGGCCAGGGGCGGACTATGGCTACACCTTC.

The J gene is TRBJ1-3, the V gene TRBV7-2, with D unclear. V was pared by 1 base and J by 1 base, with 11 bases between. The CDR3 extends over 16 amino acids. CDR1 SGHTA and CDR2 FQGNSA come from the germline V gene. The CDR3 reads CASSLGGVRSGNTIYF. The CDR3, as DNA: TGTGCCAGCAGCTTAGGTGGTGTTAGGTCTGGAAACACCATATATTTT.

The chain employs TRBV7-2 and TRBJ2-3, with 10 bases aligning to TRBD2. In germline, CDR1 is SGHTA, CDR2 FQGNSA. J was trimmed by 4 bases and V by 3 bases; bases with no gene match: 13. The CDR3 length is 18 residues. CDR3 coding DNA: TGTGCCAGCAGCTTCCACCCGCCGGGGACTAGCGTGGCAGATACGCAGTATTTT. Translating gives CASSFHPPGTSVADTQYF.

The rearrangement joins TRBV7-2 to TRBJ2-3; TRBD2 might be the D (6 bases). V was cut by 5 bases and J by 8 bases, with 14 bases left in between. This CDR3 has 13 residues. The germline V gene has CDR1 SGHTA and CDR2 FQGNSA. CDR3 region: CASSHASAPTQYF. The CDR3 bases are TGTGCCAGCAGCCACGCTAGCGCCCCTACGCAGTATTTT. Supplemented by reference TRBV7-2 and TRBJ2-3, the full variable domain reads GAGVSQSPSNKVTEKGKDVELRCDPISGHTALYWYRQSLGQGLEFLIYFQGNSAPDKSGLPSDRFSAERTGGSVSTLTIQRTQQEDSAVYLCASSHASAPTQYFGPGTRLTVL.

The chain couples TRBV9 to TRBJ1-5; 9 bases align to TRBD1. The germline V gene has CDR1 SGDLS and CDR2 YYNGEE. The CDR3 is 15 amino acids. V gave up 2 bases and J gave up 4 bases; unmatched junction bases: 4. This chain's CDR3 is CASSVSGTGNQPQHF. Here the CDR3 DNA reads TGTGCCAGCAGCGTCAGCGGGACAGGGAATCAGCCCCAGCATTTT.

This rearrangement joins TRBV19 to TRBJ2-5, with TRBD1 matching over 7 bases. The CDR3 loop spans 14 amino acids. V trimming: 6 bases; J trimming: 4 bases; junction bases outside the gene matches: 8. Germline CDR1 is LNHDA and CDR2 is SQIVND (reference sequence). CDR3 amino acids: CASSPDRVRETQYF. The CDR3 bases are TGTGCCAGTAGCCCTGACAGGGTTCGAGAGACCCAGTACTTC.

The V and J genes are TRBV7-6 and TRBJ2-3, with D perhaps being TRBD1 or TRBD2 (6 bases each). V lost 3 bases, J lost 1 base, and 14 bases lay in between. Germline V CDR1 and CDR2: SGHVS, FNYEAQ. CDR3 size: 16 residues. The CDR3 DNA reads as TGTGCCAGCAGCTTGTATGCGGAGGGGGGCACAGATACGCAGTATTTT. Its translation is CASSLYAEGGTDTQYF.

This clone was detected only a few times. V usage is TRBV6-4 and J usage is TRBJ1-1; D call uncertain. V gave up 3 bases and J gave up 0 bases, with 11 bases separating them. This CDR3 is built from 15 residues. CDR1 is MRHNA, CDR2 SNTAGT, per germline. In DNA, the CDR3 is TGTGCCAGCAGTGAGACGGCAGCAATGAACACTGAAGCTTTCTTT. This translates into CASSETAAMNTEAFF.

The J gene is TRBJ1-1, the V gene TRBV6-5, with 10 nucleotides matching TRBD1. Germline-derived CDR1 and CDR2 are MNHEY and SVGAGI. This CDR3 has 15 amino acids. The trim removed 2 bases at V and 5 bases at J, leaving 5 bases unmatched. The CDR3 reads CASSYGTGASTEAFF. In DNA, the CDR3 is TGTGCCAGCAGTTACGGGACAGGGGCGAGTACTGAAGCTTTCTTT.

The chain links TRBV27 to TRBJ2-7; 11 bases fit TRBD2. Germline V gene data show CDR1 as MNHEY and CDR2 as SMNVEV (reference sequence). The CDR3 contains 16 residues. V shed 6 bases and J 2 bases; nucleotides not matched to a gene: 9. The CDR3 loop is CASRREGTSGPYEQYF. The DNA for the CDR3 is TGTGCCAGCAGAAGAGAGGGGACTAGCGGTCCCTACGAGCAGTACTTC.

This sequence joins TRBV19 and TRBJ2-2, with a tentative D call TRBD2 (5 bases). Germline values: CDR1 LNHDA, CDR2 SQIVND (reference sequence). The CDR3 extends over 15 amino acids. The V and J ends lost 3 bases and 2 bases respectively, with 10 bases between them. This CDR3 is CASSMRAINTGELFF. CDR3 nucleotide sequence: TGTGCCAGTAGTATGAGGGCAATCAACACCGGGGAGCTGTTTTTT.

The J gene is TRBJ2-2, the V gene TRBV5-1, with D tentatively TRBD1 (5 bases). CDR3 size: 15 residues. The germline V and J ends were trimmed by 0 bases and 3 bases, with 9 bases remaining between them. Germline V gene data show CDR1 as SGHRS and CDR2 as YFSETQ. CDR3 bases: TGCGCCAGCAGCTTGGAACAGGCCTACACCGGGGAGCTGTTTTTT. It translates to CASSLEQAYTGELFF.

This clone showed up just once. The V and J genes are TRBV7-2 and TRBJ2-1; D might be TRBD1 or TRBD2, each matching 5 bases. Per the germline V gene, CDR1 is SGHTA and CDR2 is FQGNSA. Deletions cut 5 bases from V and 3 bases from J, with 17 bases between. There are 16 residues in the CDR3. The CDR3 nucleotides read TGTGCCAGCAGCCTCCCGGTTGGGACGGGCTACAATGAGCAGTTCTTC. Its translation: CASSLPVGTGYNEQFF.

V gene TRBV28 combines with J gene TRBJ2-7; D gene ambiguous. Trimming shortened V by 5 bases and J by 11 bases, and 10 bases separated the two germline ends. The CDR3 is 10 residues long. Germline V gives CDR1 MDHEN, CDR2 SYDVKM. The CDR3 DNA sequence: TGTGCCAGCAGTGCGCATAAGGAGTACTTC. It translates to CASSAHKEYF.

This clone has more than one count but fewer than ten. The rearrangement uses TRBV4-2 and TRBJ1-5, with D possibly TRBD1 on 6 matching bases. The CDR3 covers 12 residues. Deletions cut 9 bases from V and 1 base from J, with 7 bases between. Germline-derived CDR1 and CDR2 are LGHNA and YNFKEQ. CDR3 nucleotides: TGTGCCAGGAGGGGGAGCAATCAGCCCCAGCATTTT. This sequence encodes CARRGSNQPQHF.

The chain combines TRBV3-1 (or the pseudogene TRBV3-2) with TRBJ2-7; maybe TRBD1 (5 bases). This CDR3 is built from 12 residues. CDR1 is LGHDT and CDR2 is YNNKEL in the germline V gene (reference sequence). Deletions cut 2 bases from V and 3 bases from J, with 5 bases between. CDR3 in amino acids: CASSQQGYEQYF. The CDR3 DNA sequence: TGTGCCAGCAGCCAACAGGGCTACGAGCAGTACTTC.

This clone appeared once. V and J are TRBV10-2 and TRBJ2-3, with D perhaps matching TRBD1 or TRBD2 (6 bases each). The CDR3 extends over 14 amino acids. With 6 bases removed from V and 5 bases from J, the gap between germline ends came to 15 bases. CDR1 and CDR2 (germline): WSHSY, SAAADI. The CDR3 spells CASRGGGVVDTQYF. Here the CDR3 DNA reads TGCGCCAGCAGGGGGGGCGGTGTCGTAGATACGCAGTATTTT.

DNA for the CDR3: TGTGCCAGCAGCCAAGTGCTACTAGCGATAAATGAGCAGTTCTTC. Its protein product is CASSQVLLAINEQFF. This rearrangement joins TRBV3-1 (or the pseudogene TRBV3-2) to TRBJ2-1; 7 bases line up with TRBD2. Trimming cost V 1 base and J 7 bases; bases outside gene matches: 7. Germline loops: CDR1 LGHDT, CDR2 YNNKEL (reference sequence). The CDR3 contains 15 residues.

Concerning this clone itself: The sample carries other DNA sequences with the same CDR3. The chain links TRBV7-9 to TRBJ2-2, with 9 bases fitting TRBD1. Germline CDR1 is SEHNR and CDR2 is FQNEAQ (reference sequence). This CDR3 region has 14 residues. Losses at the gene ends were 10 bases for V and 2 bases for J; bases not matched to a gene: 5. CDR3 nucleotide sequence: TGTGCCACCCAGGGACAGGGAAACACCGGGGAGCTGTTTTTT. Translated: CATQGQGNTGELFF.

This CDR3 is CASTLAGSTDTQYF. The CDR3, as DNA: TGTGCCAGCACCCTAGCGGGGAGCACAGATACGCAGTATTTT. The V gene is TRBV7-2, the J gene TRBJ2-3, with 9 bases that match TRBD2. This CDR3 is built from 14 residues. Germline loops: CDR1 SGHTA, CDR2 FQGNSA. V lost 7 bases and J lost 0; bases outside the gene matches: 2.

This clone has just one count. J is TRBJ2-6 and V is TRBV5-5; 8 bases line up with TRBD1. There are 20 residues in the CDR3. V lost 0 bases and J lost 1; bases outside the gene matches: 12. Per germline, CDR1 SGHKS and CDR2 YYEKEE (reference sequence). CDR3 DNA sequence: TGTGCCAGCAGCTTGGCCAAGGTCAGGGGGCTCGAGTCTGGGGCCAACGTCCTGACTTTC. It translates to CASSLAKVRGLESGANVLTF.